This T cell receptor beta chain was found in a study of blood T cell repertoires in COVID-19 (dated by TCRdb to 2020 to 2022). Concerning the study at large: The collaborator samples originated in the United States, Italy and Spain and spanned the acute and convalescent phases of COVID-19. The material from the prospective study consisted of cDNA or gDNA derived from T cells, B-cell-depleted T cells, or PBMCs. Deeply sampled blood TCRbeta repertoires from subjects exposed to, actively infected with, or recovered from COVID-19 were included in the dataset. The repertoires were released in a freely available public database meant as a resource for research on the immune response to SARS-CoV-2. The samples were drawn from the first 160 participants of the ongoing ImmuneRACE study and from roughly 1,300 subjects provided by 6 global collaborators. A de-identified subject ID, COVID-19 status, age in years and sex were almost always included in the sample metadata. Where available, HLA class I and class II types were obtained from metadata supplied by the sample provider rather than from assay-based typing.

The immunoSEQ Assay, a bias-controlled multiplex PCR, was used to amplify TCRbeta CDR3 regions from genomic DNA. From the authors' description of their analysis: The number of nucleated cells in each sample was estimated by amplification of reference gene primers within the assay. Sequence reads were collapsed and filtered to measure the absolute abundance of every unique TCRbeta CDR3 rearrangement. For each sample, productive Simpson clonality was calculated by taking the square root of Simpson's diversity index across productive rearrangements. In its TCRdb copy, this immuneACCESS table keeps in-frame sequences only and misses some clones. Where compared with another copy, unresolved V genes explain less than half of these, and the others have no known cause. The DNA gave D and trimming, while V, J and clone size come from that table. Present in this sample are more than 65,000 clones, about three quarters of which were seen just once. The top ten clones comprise roughly 35% of the sample.

Summary of the overall study and its limitations: Clinical and demographic metadata were provided uncurated, with the amount varying by source and participant.

The CDR3 starts with the cysteine, ends with the phenylalanine, and has 22 residues. Kept here is only the CDR3 DNA, which spans 66 bases and is read in frame from base 1. CDR1 and CDR2, looked up from the germline V gene (reference sequence), are LGHDT and YNNKEL. V sheds 1 base and J sheds 0 bases, leaving 30 bases between their ends. As to this clone: Its cognate antigen has yet to be identified. Base qualities were left out, and no much larger clone turns up one base away.

The collaborating institutions used their own protocols to collect whole blood in K2EDTA tubes. For TCRbeta analysis, collaborators shipped samples as frozen whole blood, isolated PBMCs, or DNA extracted from either of those sample types. The rearranged segments are TRBV3-1 (or the pseudogene TRBV3-2) and TRBJ1-1; there is no confident call for the D gene. The TCR sequence derives from a woman in her 70s with acute or convalescent COVID-19. The sample consisted of peripheral blood. The sequenced DNA: TGTGCCAGCAGCCAAGTAGCATCGGCCGCCGTCCCTAGCAGGTACATGAACACTGAAGCTTTCTTT. Its product reads: CASSQVASAAVPSRYMNTEAFF.